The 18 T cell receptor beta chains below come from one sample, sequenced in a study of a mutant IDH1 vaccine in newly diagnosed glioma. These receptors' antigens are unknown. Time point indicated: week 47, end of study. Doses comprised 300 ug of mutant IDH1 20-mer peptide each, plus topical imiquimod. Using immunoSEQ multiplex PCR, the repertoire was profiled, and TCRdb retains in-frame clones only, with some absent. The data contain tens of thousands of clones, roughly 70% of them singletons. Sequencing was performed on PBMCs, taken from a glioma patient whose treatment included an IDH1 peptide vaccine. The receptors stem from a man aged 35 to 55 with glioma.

The CDR3 is CASSEGQGVPGANVLTF. The CDR3 region has the DNA TGTGCCAGCAGCGAGGGACAGGGGGTACCTGGGGCCAACGTCCTGACTTTC. V is TRBV5-8 and J is TRBJ2-6; 11 bases align to TRBD1. The CDR3 runs to 17 residues. V lost 4 bases, J lost 2 bases, and 5 bases stayed unmatched. CDR1 is SGHTS, CDR2 YDEGEE, per germline.

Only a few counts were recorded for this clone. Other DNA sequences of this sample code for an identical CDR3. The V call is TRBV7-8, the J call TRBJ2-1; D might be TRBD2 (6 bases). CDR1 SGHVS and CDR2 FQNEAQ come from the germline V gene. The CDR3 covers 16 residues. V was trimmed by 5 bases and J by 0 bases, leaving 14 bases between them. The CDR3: CASSRIGSRSYNEQFF. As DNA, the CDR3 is TGTGCCAGCAGCCGGATCGGGAGTCGCTCCTACAATGAGCAGTTCTTC.

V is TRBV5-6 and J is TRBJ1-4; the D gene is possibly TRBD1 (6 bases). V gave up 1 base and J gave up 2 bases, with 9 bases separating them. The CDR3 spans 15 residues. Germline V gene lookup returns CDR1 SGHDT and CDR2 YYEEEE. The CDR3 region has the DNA TGTGCCAGCAGCTTGAGGGGGACGACTAATGAAAAACTGTTTTTT. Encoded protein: CASSLRGTTNEKLFF.

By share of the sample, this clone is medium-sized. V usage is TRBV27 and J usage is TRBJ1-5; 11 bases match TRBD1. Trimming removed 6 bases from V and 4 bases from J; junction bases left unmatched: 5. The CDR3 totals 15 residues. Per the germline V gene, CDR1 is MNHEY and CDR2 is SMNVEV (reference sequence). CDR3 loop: CASSPGTGGNQPQHF. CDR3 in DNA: TGTGCCAGCAGCCCCGGGACAGGGGGTAATCAGCCCCAGCATTTT.

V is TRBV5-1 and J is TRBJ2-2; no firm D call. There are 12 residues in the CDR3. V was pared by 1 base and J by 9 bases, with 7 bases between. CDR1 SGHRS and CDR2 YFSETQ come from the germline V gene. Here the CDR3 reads CASSLSARELFF. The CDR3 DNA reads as TGCGCCAGCAGCTTGTCAGCTCGGGAGCTGTTTTTT.

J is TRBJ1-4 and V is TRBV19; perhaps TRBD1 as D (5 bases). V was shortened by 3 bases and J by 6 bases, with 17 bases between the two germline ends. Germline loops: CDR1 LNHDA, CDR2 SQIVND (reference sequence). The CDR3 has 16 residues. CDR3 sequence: CASSMASLQGYEKLFF. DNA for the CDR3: TGTGCCAGTAGTATGGCGAGCCTCCAGGGTTATGAAAAACTGTTTTTT.

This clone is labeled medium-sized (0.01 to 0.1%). This CDR3 is CATSRDRTGGLVSPLHF. The CDR3 bases are TGTGCCACCAGCAGAGATCGGACAGGAGGGCTGGTTTCACCCCTCCACTTT. The V and J genes are TRBV15 and TRBJ1-6; 7 bases align to TRBD1. CDR3 length: 17 amino acids. Germline V gene data show CDR1 as LNHNV and CDR2 as YYDKDF (reference sequence). The V segment lost 0 bases and the J segment 9 bases; nucleotides outside the gene matches: 11.

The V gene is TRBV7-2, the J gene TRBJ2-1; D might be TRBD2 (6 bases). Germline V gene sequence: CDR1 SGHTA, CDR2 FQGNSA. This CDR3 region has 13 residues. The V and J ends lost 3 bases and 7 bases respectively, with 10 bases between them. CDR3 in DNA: TGTGCCAGCAGCTTGGGGGGTGAAAATGAGCAGTTCTTC. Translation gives CASSLGGENEQFF.

DNA for the CDR3: TGTGCCAGCTCACTACAGGGAGCCGAGCAGTACGTC. Translated, it gives CASSLQGAEQYV. The rearrangement joins TRBV18 to TRBJ2-7, with D possibly TRBD1 on 6 matching bases. Trimming took 4 bases from V and 6 from J, leaving 10 bases between them. The CDR3 has 12 residues. Germline V gene data show CDR1 as KGHSH and CDR2 as LQKENI.

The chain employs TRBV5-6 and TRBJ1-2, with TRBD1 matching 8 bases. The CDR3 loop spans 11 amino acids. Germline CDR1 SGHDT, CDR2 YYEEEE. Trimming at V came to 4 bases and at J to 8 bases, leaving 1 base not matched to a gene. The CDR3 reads CASSQGAGYTF. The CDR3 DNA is TGTGCCAGCAGCCAGGGGGCCGGCTACACCTTC.

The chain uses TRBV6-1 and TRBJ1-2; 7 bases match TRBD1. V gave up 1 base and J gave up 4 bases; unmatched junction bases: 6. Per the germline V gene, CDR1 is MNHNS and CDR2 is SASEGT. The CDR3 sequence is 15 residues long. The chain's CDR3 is CASSEGQGGPYGYTF. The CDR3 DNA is TGTGCCAGCAGTGAAGGACAGGGCGGACCCTATGGCTACACCTTC.

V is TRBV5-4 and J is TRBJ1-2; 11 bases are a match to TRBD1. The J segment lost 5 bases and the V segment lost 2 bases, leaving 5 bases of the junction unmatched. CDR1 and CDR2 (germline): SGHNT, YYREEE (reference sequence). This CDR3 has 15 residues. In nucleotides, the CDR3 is TGTGCCAGCAGCTTAACCGGACAGGGGGCGTATGGCTACACCTTC. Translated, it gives CASSLTGQGAYGYTF.

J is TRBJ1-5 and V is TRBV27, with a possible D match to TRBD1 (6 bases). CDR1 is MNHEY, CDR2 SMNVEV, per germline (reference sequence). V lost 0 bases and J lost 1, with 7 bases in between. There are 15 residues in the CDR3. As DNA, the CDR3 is TGTGCCAGCAGTTTATCGAGGGGGAGCAATCAGCCCCAGCATTTT. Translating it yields CASSLSRGSNQPQHF.

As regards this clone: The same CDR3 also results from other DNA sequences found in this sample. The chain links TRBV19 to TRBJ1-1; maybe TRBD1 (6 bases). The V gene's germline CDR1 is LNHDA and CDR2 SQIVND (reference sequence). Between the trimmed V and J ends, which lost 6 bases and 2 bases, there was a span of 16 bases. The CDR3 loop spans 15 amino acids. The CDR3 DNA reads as TGTGCCAGTAGATTGGGGACGGGGGCTAACACTGAAGCTTTCTTT. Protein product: CASRLGTGANTEAFF.

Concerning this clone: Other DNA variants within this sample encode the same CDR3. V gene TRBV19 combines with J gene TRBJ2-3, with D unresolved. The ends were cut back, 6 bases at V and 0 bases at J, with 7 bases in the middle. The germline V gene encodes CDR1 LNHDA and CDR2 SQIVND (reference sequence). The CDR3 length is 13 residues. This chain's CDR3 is CASRSGSTDTQYF. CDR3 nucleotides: TGTGCCAGTAGATCGGGCAGCACAGATACGCAGTATTTT.

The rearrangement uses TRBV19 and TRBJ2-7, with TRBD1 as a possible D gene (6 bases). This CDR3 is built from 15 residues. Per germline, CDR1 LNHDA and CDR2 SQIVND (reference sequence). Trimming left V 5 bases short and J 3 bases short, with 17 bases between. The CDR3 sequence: CASSVGVPRGYEQYF. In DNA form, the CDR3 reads TGTGCCAGTAGTGTCGGCGTCCCCAGGGGCTACGAGCAGTACTTC.

The CDR3 region has the DNA TGTGCCAGTAGCTTCAGGGGCTCCTACAATGAGCAGTTCTTC. It codes for CASSFRGSYNEQFF. The V and J genes are TRBV19 and TRBJ2-1; a weak D match, TRBD1 (6 bases). The V gene lost 6 bases and the J gene lost 0 bases, with 9 bases spanning the gap. Germline V gene sequence: CDR1 LNHDA, CDR2 SQIVND (reference sequence). The CDR3 sequence is 14 residues long.

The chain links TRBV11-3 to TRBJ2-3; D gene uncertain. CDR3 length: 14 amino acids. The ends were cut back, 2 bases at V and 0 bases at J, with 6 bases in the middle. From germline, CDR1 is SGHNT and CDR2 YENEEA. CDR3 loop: CASSLSYSTDTQYF. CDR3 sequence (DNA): TGTGCCAGCAGCTTATCCTATAGCACAGATACGCAGTATTTT.